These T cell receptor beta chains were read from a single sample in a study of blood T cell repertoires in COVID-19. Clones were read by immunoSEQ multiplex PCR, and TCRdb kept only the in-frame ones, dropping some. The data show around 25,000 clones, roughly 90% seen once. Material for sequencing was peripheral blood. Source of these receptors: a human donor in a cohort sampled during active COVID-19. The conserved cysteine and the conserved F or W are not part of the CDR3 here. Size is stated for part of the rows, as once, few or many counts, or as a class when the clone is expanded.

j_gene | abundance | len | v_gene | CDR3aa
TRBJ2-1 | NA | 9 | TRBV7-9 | ASSSSNEQF
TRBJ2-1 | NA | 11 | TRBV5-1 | ATKEPTGNEQF
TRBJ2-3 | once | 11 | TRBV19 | ASRFQGTDTQY
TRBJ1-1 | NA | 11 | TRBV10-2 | ASKMGGNTEAF
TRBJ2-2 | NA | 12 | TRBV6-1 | ASSERPDTGELF
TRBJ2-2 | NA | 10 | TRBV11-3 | ASSSGSGELF
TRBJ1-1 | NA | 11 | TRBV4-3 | ASSQDLNTEAF
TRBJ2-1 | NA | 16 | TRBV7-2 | ASSLAWVAGVPGNEQF
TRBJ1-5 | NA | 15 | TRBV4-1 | ASSQAWGRGGNQPQH
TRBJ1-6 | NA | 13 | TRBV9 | ASSPTWRERSPLH